This T cell receptor beta chain was sequenced for a study of blood T cell repertoires in COVID-19. Per germline, CDR1 LGHDT and CDR2 YNNKEL (reference sequence). This CDR3 spans 11 amino acids. V gave up 3 bases and J gave up 9 bases, with 9 bases separating them. This clone showed up just once. Method: immunoSEQ multiplex PCR; TCRdb's copy keeps in-frame clones and lacks some. In the table there are about 100,000 clones, around 90% of which are singletons. The specimen sequenced was peripheral blood. This receptor was identified in a human donor with active COVID-19. The donor label of this sample is uncertain. The chain has TRBV3-1 (or the pseudogene TRBV3-2) and TRBJ2-7; D perhaps matches TRBD1 (6 bases). CDR3 DNA: TGTGCCAGCAGCCACCAGGGGACGCAGTACTTC. Translated, it gives CASSHQGTQYF.